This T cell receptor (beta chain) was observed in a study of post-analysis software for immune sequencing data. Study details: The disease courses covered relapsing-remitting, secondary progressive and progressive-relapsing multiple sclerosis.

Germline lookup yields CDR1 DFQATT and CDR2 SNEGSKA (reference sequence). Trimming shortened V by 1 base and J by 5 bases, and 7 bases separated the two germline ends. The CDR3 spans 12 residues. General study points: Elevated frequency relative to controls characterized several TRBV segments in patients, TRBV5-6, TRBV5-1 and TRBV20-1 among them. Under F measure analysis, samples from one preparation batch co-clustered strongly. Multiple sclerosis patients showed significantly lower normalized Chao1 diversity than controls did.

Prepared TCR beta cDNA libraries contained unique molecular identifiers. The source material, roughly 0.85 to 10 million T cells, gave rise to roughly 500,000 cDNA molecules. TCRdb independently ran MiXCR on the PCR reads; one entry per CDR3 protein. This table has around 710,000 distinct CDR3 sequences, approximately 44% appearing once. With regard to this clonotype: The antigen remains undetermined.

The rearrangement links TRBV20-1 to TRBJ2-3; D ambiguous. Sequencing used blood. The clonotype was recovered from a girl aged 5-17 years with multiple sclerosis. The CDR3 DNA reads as TGCAGTGCTAGAGGTCGGGTAGATACGCAGTATTTT. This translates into CSARGRVDTQYF.